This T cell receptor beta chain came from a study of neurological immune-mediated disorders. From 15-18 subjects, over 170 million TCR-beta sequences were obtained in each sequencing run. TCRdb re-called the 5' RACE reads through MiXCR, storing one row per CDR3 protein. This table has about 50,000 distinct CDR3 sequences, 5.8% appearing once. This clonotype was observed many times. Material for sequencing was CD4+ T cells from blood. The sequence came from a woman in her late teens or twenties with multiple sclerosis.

CDR3 sequence reads: CASSLLGQGNNQPQHF. CDR3 DNA: TGTGCCAGCAGCTTATTGGGACAGGGCAACAATCAGCCCCAGCATTTT. The chain combines TRBV7-2 with TRBJ1-5; 9 bases map to TRBD1. Germline V gene sequence: CDR1 SGHTA, CDR2 FQGNSA. The CDR3 length is 16 residues. The J segment lost 3 bases and the V segment lost 2 bases, leaving 5 bases of the junction unmatched.